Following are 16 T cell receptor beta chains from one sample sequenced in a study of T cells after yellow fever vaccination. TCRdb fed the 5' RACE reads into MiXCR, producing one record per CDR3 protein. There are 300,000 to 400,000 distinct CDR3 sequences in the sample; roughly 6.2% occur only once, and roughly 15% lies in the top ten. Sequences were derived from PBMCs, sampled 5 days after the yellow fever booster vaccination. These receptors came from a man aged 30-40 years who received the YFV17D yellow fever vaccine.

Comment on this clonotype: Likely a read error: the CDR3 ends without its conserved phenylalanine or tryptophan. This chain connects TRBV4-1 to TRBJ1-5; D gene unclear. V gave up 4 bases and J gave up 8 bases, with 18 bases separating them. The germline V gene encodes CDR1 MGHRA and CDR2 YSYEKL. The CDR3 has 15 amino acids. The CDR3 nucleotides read TGCGCCAGCAGCCCTAAACCGGGCCCCCAAGAGCCCCAGCATGTT. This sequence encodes CASSPKPGPQEPQHV.

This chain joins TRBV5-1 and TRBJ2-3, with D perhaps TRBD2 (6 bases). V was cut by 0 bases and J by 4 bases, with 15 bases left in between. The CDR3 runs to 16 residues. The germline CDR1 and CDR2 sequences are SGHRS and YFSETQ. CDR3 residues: CASSLVPRASADTQYF. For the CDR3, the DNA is TGCGCCAGCAGCTTGGTCCCTCGGGCTAGCGCAGATACGCAGTATTTT.

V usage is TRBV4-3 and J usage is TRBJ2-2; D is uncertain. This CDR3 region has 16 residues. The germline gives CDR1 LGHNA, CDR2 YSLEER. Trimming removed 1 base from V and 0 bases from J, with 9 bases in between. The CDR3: CASSQGENTNTGELFF. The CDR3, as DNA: TGCGCCAGCAGCCAAGGGGAAAACACGAACACCGGGGAGCTGTTTTTT.

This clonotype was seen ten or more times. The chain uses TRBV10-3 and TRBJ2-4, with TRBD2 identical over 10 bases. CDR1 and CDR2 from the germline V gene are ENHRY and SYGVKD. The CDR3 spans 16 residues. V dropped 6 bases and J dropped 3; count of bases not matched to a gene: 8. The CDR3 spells CAIRAEREGGKNIQYF. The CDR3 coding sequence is TGTGCCATCAGGGCTGAGCGGGAGGGTGGCAAAAACATTCAGTACTTC.

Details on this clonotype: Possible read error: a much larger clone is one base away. The CDR3 region is CASSQDVGDYEQYF. As DNA, the CDR3 is TGCGCCAGCAGCCAAGATGTGGGGGACTACGAGCAGTACTTC. V usage is TRBV4-3 and J usage is TRBJ2-7; tentatively, D is TRBD1 or TRBD2 (5 bases each). CDR1 and CDR2 (germline): LGHNA, YSLEER. V lost 0 bases to trimming and J lost 3 bases, with 9 bases between them. This CDR3 contains 14 residues.

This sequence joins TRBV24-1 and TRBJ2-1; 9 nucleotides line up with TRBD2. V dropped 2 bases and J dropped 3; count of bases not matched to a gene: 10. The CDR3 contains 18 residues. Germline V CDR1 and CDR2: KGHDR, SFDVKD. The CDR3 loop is CATSDSLWVAGVYNEQFF. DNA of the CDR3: TGTGCCACCAGTGATTCGCTCTGGGTAGCGGGAGTCTACAATGAGCAGTTCTTC.

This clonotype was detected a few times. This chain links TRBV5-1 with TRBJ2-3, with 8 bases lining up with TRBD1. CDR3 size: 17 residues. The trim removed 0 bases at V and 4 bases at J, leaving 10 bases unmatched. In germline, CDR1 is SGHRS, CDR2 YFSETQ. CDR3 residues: CASSLVYPKQGADTQYF. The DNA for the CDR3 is TGCGCCAGCAGCTTGGTATACCCCAAACAGGGGGCAGATACGCAGTATTTT.

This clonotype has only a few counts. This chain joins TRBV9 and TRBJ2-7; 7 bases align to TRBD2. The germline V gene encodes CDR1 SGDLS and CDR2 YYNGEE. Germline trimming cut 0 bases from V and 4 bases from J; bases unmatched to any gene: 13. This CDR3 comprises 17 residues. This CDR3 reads CASSVGETSAGPYEQYF. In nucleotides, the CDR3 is TGTGCCAGCAGCGTAGGGGAAACTAGCGCGGGACCTTACGAGCAGTACTTC.

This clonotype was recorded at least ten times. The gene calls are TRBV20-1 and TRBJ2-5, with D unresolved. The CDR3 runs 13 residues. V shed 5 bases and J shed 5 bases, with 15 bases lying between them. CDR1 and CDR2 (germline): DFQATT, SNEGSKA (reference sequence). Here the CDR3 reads CSAHDSNGETQYF. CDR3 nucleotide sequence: TGCAGTGCTCACGACTCAAATGGGGAGACCCAGTACTTC.

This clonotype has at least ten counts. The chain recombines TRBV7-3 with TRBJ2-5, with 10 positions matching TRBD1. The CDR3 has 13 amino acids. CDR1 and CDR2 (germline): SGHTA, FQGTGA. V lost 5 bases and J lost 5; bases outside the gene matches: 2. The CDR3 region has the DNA TGTGCCAGCAGCCGGGACAGGGGTGAGACCCAGTACTTC. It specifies CASSRDRGETQYF.

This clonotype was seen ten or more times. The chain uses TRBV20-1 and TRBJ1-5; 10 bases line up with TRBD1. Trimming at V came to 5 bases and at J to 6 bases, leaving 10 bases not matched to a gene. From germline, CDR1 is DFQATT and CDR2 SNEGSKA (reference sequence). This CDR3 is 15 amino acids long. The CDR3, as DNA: TGCAGTGCTGCAATCCGGGACAGGGGAGGTCAGCCCCAGCATTTT. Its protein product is CSAAIRDRGGQPQHF.

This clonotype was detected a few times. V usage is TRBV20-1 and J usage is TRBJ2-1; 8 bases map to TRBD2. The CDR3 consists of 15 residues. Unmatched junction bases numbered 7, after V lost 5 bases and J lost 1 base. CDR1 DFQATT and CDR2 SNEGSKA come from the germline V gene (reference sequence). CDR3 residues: CSAPLAVGSYNEQFF. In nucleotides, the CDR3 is TGCAGTGCTCCACTAGCGGTAGGGTCCTACAATGAGCAGTTCTTC.

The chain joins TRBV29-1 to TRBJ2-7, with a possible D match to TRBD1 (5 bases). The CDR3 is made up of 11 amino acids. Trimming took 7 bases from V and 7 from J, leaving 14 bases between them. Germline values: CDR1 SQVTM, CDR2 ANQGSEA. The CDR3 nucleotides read TGCAGCGGTCGACAGACCAGGGAGCAGTACTTC. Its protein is CSGRQTREQYF.

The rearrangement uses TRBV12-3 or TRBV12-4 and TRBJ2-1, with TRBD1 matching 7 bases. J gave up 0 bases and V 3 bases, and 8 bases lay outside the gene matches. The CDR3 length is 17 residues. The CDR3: CASSFNPTGVSYNEQFF. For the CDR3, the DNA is TGTGCCAGCAGTTTTAATCCCACAGGGGTCTCCTACAATGAGCAGTTCTTC.

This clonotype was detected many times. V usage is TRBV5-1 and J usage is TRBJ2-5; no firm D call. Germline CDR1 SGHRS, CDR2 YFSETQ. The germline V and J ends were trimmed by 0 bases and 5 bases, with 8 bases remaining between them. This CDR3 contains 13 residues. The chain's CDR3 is CASSLAAWETQYF. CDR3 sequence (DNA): TGCGCCAGCAGCTTGGCCGCCTGGGAGACCCAGTACTTC.

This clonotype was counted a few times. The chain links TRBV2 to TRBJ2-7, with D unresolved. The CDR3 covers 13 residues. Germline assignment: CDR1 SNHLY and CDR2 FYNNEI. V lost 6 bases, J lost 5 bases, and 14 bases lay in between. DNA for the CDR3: TGTGCCAGCAGGCCCGACTTGGTGAACGAGCAGTACTTC. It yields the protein CASRPDLVNEQYF.